These T cell receptor beta chains were read from a single sample in a study of blood T cell repertoires in COVID-19. The repertoire was sequenced with immunoSEQ multiplex PCR; TCRdb's copy has only in-frame clones and lacks some. The sample yields 130,000 to 150,000 clones, about 85% seen once. The sample taken for sequencing was peripheral blood. The receptors originated from a human donor with acute or convalescent COVID-19. The donor label of this sample is uncertain. The CDR3 runs from the conserved cysteine through the conserved F or W. The order of the fields is clone size, V gene, D gene, J gene, CDR3 protein, CDR3 DNA. D genes are given only for firm matches. Size values are once, few and many counts, or a class for expanded clones, and some rows have none.

>.|TRBV19|.|TRBJ2-7
CASSIANSRGSYEQYF
TGTGCCAGTAGTATCGCCAATTCGCGGGGATCCTACGAGCAGTACTTC
>.|TRBV30|TRBD2|TRBJ2-7
CAWSHRGEGEQYF
TGTGCCTGGAGTCACAGAGGGGAGGGCGAGCAGTACTTC
>.|TRBV10-3|TRBD1|TRBJ1-2
CAISYDRGFPGGYTF
TGTGCCATCAGTTACGACAGGGGGTTTCCAGGTGGCTACACCTTC
>.|TRBV12-3/TRBV12-4|TRBD1|TRBJ1-2
CASSLGQGDGYTF
TGTGCCAGCAGCCTTGGACAGGGCGATGGCTACACCTTC
>.|TRBV7-2|TRBD2|TRBJ2-3
CASERAGGRGDTQYF
TGTGCCAGCGAAAGAGCGGGGGGCCGCGGGGATACGCAGTATTTT
>.|TRBV29-1|TRBD2|TRBJ2-2
CSVPGKRGGNTGELFF
TGCAGCGTCCCCGGGAAGCGGGGGGGAAACACCGGGGAGCTGTTTTTT
>.|TRBV10-3|.|TRBJ1-6
CAISTSGGTSYSPLHF
TGTGCCATCAGCACTTCCGGAGGGACGTCCTATTCACCCCTCCACTTT
>.|TRBV28|TRBD1|TRBJ1-1
CATQLQGSNTEAFF
TGTGCCACCCAGTTACAGGGGTCTAACACTGAAGCTTTCTTT
>.|TRBV15|TRBD1|TRBJ1-6
CATSGLGQGYSPLHF
TGTGCCACCAGCGGATTGGGACAGGGCTATTCACCCCTCCACTTT
>.|TRBV5-8|.|TRBJ2-1
CASSLVWASDPASEQFF
TGTGCCAGCAGCTTGGTTTGGGCTAGCGACCCGGCTAGTGAGCAGTTCTTC
>.|TRBV30|TRBD1|TRBJ1-3
CAWSVTRDSLSGNTIYF
TGTGCCTGGAGTGTAACGAGGGACAGCCTCTCTGGAAACACCATATATTTT
>once|TRBV7-8|.|TRBJ2-1
CASSPPSDEQFF
TGTGCCAGCAGCCCCCCCAGCGATGAGCAGTTCTTC
>.|TRBV12-3/TRBV12-4|.|TRBJ1-3
CASSFRAGNTIYF
TGTGCCAGCAGTTTTCGGGCTGGAAACACCATATATTTT